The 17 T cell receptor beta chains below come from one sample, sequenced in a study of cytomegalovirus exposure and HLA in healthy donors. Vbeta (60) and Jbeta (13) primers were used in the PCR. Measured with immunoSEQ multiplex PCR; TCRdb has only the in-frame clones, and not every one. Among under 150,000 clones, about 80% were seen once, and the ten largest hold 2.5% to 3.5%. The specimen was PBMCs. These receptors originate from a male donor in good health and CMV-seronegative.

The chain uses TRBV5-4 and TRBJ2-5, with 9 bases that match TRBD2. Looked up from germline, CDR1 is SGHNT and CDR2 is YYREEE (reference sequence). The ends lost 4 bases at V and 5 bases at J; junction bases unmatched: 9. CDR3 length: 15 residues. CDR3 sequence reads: CASSPGGSGSETQYF. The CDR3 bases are TGTGCCAGCAGCCCGGGGGGTAGCGGGAGTGAGACCCAGTACTTC. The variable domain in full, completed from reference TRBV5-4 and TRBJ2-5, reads ETGVTQSPTHLIKTRGQQVTLRCSSQSGHNTVSWYQQALGQGPQFIFQYYREEENGRGNFPPRFSGLQFPNYSSELNVNALELDDSALYLCASSPGGSGSETQYFGPGTRLLVL.

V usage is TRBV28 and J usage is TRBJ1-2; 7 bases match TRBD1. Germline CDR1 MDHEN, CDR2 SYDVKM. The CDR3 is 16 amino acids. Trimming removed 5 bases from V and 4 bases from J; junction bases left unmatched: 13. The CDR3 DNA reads TGTGCCAGCAGTCCAGACAACAGGGGTCTTCGCTATGGCTACACCTTC. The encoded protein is CASSPDNRGLRYGYTF.

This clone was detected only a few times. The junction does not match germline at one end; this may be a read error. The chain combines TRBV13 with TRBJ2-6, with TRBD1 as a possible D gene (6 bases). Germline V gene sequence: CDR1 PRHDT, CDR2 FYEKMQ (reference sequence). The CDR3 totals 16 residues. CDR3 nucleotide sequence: TGTGCCAGCAGCTTAGCCCCCGGGCTGGGGGCCAACGGCCTGACTTTC. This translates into CASSLAPGLGANGLTF. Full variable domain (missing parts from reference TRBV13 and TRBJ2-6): AAGVIQSPRHLIKEKRETATLKCYPIPRHDTVYWYQQGPGQDPQFLISFYEKMQSDKGSIPDRFSAQQFSDYHSELNMSSLELGDSALYFCASSLAPGLGANGLTFGAGSRLTVL.

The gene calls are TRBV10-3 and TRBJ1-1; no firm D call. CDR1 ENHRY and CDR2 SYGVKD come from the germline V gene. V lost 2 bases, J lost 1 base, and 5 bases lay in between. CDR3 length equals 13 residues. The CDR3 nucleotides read TGTGCCATCAGTGAGACAGCGAACACTGAAGCTTTCTTT. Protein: CAISETANTEAFF.

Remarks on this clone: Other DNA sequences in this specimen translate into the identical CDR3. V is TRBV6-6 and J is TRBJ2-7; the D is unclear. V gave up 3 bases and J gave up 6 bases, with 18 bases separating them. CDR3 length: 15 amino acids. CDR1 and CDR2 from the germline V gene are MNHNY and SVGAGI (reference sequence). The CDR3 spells CASSYIDPTVGEQYF. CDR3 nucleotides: TGTGCCAGCAGTTATATAGATCCCACGGTTGGCGAGCAGTACTTC.

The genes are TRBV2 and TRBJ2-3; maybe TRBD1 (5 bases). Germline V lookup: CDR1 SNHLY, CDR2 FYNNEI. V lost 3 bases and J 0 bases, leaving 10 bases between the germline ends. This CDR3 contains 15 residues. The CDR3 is CASSDRQTSTDTQYF. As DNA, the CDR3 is TGTGCCAGCAGTGACAGACAGACTAGCACAGATACGCAGTATTTT.

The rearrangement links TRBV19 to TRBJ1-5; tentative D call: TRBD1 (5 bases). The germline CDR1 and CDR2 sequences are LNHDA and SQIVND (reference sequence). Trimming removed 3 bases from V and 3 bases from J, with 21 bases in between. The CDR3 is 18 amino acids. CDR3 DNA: TGTGCCAGTAGTATCAGGTTACTGGGGCAGCTATACAATCAGCCCCAGCATTTT. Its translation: CASSIRLLGQLYNQPQHF.

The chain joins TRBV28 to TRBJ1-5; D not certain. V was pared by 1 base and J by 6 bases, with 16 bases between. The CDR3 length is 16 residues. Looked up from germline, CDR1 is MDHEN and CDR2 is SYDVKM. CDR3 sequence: CASSLFRVAGGQPQHF. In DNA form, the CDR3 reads TGTGCCAGCAGTTTATTTCGTGTGGCCGGAGGTCAGCCCCAGCATTTT. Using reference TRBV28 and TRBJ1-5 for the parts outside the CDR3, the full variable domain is DVKVTQSSRYLVKRTGEKVFLECVQDMDHENMFWYRQDPGLGLRLIYFSYDVKMKEKGDIPEGYSVSREKKERFSLILESASTNQTSMYLCASSLFRVAGGQPQHFGDGTRLSIL.

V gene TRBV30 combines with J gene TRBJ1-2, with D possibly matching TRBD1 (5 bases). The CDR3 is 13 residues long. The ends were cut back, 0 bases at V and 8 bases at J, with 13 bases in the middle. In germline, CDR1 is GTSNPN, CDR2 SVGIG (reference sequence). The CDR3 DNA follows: TGTGCCTGGAGTGTAAGGGGCGCGGGGGGCTACACCTTC. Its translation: CAWSVRGAGGYTF.

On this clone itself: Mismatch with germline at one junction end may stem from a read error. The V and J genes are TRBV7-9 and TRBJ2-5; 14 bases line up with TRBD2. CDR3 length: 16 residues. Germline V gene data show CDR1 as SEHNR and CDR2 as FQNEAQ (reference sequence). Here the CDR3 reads CSSSRTSGGSGETQYF. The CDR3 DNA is TGTTCCAGCAGCAGGACTAGCGGGGGGTCCGGGGAGACCCAGTACTTC.

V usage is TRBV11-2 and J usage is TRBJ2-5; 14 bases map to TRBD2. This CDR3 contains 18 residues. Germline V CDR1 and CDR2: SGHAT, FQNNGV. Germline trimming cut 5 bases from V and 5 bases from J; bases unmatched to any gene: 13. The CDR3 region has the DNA TGTGCCAGCAGCGAGTTCGGACTAGCGGGGGGCCTGGGGGAGACCCAGTACTTC. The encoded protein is CASSEFGLAGGLGETQYF.

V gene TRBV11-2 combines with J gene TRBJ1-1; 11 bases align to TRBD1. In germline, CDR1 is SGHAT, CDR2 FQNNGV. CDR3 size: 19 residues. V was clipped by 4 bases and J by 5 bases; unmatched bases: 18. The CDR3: CASSSHLGTGGTWRTEAFF. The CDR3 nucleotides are TGTGCCAGCAGCTCCCACCTGGGGACAGGGGGTACTTGGAGGACTGAAGCTTTCTTT.

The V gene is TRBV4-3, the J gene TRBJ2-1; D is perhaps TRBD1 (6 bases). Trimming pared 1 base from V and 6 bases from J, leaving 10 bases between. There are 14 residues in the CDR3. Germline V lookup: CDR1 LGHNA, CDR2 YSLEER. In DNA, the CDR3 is TGCGCCAGCAGCCAAGCTAAACAGGGCAATGAGCAGTTCTTC. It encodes CASSQAKQGNEQFF.

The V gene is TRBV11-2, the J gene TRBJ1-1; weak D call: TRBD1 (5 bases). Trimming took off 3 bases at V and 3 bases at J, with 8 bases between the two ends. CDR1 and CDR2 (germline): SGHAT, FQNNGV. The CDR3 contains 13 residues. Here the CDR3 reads CASSFGGYTEAFF. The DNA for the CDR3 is TGTGCCAGCAGCTTTGGGGGGTACACTGAAGCTTTCTTT.

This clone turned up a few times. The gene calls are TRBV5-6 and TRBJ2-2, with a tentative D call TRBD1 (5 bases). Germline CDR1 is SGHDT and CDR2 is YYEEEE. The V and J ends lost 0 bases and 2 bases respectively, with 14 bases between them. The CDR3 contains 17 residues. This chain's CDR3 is CASSLALGQANTGELFF. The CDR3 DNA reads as TGTGCCAGCAGCTTGGCCCTGGGGCAGGCTAACACCGGGGAGCTGTTTTTT.

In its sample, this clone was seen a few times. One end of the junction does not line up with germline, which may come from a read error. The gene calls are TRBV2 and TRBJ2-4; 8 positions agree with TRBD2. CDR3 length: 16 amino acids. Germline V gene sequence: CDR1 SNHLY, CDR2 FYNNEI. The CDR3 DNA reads TGTGCCAGCAGCCCCCGGGGGGGGCGAAACAAAAACAGTCAGTACTTC. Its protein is CASSPRGGRNKNSQYF.

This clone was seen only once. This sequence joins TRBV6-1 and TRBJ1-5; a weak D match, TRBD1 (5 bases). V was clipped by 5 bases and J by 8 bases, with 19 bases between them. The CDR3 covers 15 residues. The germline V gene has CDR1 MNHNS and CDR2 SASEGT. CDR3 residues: CASSPLMGGDKPQHF. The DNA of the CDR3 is TGTGCCAGCAGTCCCCTCATGGGGGGGGATAAGCCCCAGCATTTT.